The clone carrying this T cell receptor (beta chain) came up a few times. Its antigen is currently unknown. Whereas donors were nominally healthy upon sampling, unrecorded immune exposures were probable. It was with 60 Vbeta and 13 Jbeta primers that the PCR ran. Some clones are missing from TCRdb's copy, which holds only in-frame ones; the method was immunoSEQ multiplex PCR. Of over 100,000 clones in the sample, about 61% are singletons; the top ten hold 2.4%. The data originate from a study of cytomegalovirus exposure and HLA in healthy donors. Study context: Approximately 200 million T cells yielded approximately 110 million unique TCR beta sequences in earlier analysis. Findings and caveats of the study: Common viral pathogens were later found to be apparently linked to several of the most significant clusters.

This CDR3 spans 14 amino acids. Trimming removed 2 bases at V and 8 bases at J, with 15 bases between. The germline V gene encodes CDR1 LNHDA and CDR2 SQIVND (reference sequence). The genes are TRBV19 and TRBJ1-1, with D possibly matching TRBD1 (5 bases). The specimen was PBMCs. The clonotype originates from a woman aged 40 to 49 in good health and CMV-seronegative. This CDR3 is CASSISSGEGEAFF. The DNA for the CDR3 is TGTGCCAGTAGTATATCCAGCGGGGAGGGGGAAGCTTTCTTT.